The source of this TCR beta chain is a study of cytomegalovirus exposure and HLA in healthy donors. In the PCR, 60 Vbeta and 13 Jbeta primers were used. Assay: immunoSEQ multiplex PCR; the TCRdb copy retains only in-frame clones and omits some. The profile shows some 270,000 clones, around 90% of them singletons. This clone occurred once. As yet, its antigen is unknown. Points from the study as a whole: The authors listed approximately 160 TCR beta chains as cytomegalovirus-associated. Per a later analysis, HLA-associated TCR beta chains showed more clonal expansion than other, equally common TCR beta chains. What was likely a sequencing artifact was a cluster of highly shared sequence variants. Per a later analysis, 15,000 to 20,000 TCR beta sequences showed association with HLA alleles at 0.05 false discovery rate.

The material sequenced was PBMCs. This clonotype was obtained from a girl aged 2 to 10 in good health and CMV-seronegative.

CDR3 DNA: TGTGCCAGCAGCCTTAGGGGTATCGAAGAGACCCAGTACTTC. It codes for CASSLRGIEETQYF. The rearrangement uses TRBV7-2 and TRBJ2-5; D might be TRBD1 (5 bases). Germline lookup yields CDR1 SGHTA and CDR2 FQGNSA. Trimming removed 5 bases at V and 3 bases at J, with 13 bases between. There are 14 residues in the CDR3. Together with reference TRBV7-2 and TRBJ2-5, the CDR3 gives the full variable domain: GAGVSQSPSNKVTEKGKDVELRCDPISGHTALYWYRQSLGQGLEFLIYFQGNSAPDKSGLPSDRFSAERTGGSVSTLTIQRTQQEDSAVYLCASSLRGIEETQYFGPGTRLLVL.